Each of the 32 T cell receptor beta chains below was sequenced from the same sample in a study of post-analysis software for immune sequencing data. Overall study findings and caveats: TRBV segments more frequent in patients than in controls numbered a few and included TRBV5-6, TRBV5-1 and TRBV20-1.

Unique molecular identifiers had been added to the TCR beta cDNA libraries. MiXCR, run by TCRdb on the PCR reads, gives a single entry per CDR3 protein. The sample includes approximately 160,000 distinct CDR3 sequences, 30% seen only once; the top ten take about 1.4%. These receptors have no known antigen. The sequencing input was blood. These receptors were obtained from a girl aged 5-17 years with multiple sclerosis.

This clonotype has just a few counts. The chain is built from TRBV6-1 and TRBJ2-3; no reliable D call. With 1 base removed from V and 0 bases from J, the gap between germline ends came to 5 bases. CDR3 length: 14 amino acids. Germline V gives CDR1 MNHNS, CDR2 SASEGT. The CDR3 here is CASSEGGSTDTQYF. As DNA, the CDR3 is TGTGCCAGCAGTGAAGGGGGAAGCACAGATACGCAGTATTTT.

This clonotype came up many times. The V and J genes are TRBV2 and TRBJ1-2, with TRBD1 as a possible D gene (5 bases). CDR1 SNHLY and CDR2 FYNNEI come from the germline V gene. V was shortened by 6 bases and J by 10 bases, with 15 bases between the two germline ends. The CDR3 sequence is 12 residues long. CDR3 amino acids: CASSQGGENYTF. In DNA form, the CDR3 reads TGTGCCAGCAGCCAGGGAGGAGAGAACTACACCTTC.

The CDR3 loop is CASSPWTGHPEAFF. CDR3 DNA sequence: TGCGCCAGCAGCCCCTGGACAGGGCATCCTGAAGCTTTCTTT. The chain carries TRBV5-1 and TRBJ1-1; 8 bases are shared with TRBD1. With V trimmed by 4 bases and J by 6 bases, 8 bases remained unmatched. Germline-derived CDR1 and CDR2 are SGHRS and YFSETQ. There are 14 residues in the CDR3. Together with reference TRBV5-1 and TRBJ1-1, the CDR3 gives the full variable domain: KAGVTQTPRYLIKTRGQQVTLSCSPISGHRSVSWYQQTPGQGLQFLFEYFSETQRNKGNFPGRFSGRQFSNSRSEMNVSTLELGDSALYLCASSPWTGHPEAFFGQGTRLTVV.

This clonotype was recorded a few times. The V gene is TRBV27, the J gene TRBJ2-3; maybe TRBD1 (5 bases). Trimming removed 1 base at V and 4 bases at J, with 6 bases between. CDR1 and CDR2 (germline): MNHEY, SMNVEV (reference sequence). The CDR3 totals 13 residues. The CDR3 DNA reads as TGTGCCAGCAGTTTATACAGGCCAGATACGCAGTATTTT. It yields the protein CASSLYRPDTQYF.

In this sample, this clonotype turned up a few times. V and J are TRBV7-9 and TRBJ2-5; 12 bases agree with TRBD2. The better agreement between TRBJ2-7 and the DNA end casts doubt on the J call. The CDR3 length is 15 residues. Germline V lookup: CDR1 SEHNR, CDR2 FQNEAQ (reference sequence). This CDR3 reads CASSPPTSGRFEQYF. The DNA for the CDR3 is TGTGCCAGCAGCCCCCCGACTAGCGGGAGATTCGAGCAGTACTTC.

This clonotype was counted many times. The gene calls are TRBV3-1 and TRBJ2-7; D unclear. Germline V lookup: CDR1 LGHDT, CDR2 YNNKEL (reference sequence). The CDR3 contains 15 residues. The V and J ends lost 0 bases and 7 bases respectively, with 16 bases between them. The DNA of the CDR3 is TGTGCCAGCAGCCAAGATTTAGTGGCCCTGTGGGAGCAGTACTTC. Its protein is CASSQDLVALWEQYF.

Only a few counts were recorded for this clonotype. The chain employs TRBV5-1 and TRBJ1-2, with TRBD1 matching over 7 bases. The CDR3 contains 15 residues. Trimming cost V 3 bases and J 8 bases; bases outside gene matches: 13. From germline, CDR1 is SGHRS and CDR2 YFSETQ. CDR3 residues: CASSYRGDRATGYTF. The DNA for the CDR3 is TGCGCCAGCAGCTATAGGGGGGACAGAGCAACCGGCTACACCTTC. The whole variable domain, remainder taken from reference TRBV5-1 and TRBJ1-2, is KAGVTQTPRYLIKTRGQQVTLSCSPISGHRSVSWYQQTPGQGLQFLFEYFSETQRNKGNFPGRFSGRQFSNSRSEMNVSTLELGDSALYLCASSYRGDRATGYTFGSGTRLTVV.

This sequence joins TRBV5-1 and TRBJ2-7; D is perhaps TRBD1 or TRBD2 (5 bases each). Trimming took 3 bases from V and 2 from J, leaving 15 bases between them. Germline lookup yields CDR1 SGHRS and CDR2 YFSETQ. The CDR3 covers 15 residues. This CDR3 is CASSSGHLRAYEQYF. In nucleotides, the CDR3 is TGCGCCAGCAGCTCCGGACACTTGAGGGCCTACGAGCAGTACTTC. The full variable domain, completed using reference TRBV5-1 and TRBJ2-7, is KAGVTQTPRYLIKTRGQQVTLSCSPISGHRSVSWYQQTPGQGLQFLFEYFSETQRNKGNFPGRFSGRQFSNSRSEMNVSTLELGDSALYLCASSSGHLRAYEQYFGPGTRLTVT.

This clonotype has at least ten counts. The gene calls are TRBV20-1 and TRBJ1-2; tentative D call: TRBD1 (6 bases). V was trimmed by 3 bases and J by 7 bases, leaving 18 bases between them. Germline V lookup: CDR1 DFQATT, CDR2 SNEGSKA (reference sequence). CDR3 length: 14 amino acids. The CDR3 here is CSARHPQGLGGYTF. CDR3 in DNA: TGCAGTGCTAGGCACCCTCAGGGGCTAGGTGGCTACACCTTC.

The gene calls are TRBV7-2 and TRBJ2-7, with TRBD2 matching 7 bases. Per the germline V gene, CDR1 is SGHTA and CDR2 is FQGNSA. The CDR3 runs to 16 residues. Trimming removed 3 bases from V and 4 bases from J; junction bases left unmatched: 12. This CDR3 reads CASSFSGTTLQYEQYF. The CDR3 DNA is TGTGCCAGCAGCTTCTCCGGGACTACACTTCAATACGAGCAGTACTTC.

This rearrangement joins TRBV5-8 to TRBJ2-3; 8 nucleotides align to TRBD2. CDR3 length: 15 residues. Per germline, CDR1 SGHTS and CDR2 YDEGEE. With V trimmed by 4 bases and J by 4 bases, 8 bases remained unmatched. CDR3 in amino acids: CASSLSGTTADTQYF. CDR3 DNA sequence: TGTGCCAGCAGCCTTAGCGGGACGACCGCAGATACGCAGTATTTT.

The chain carries TRBV20-1 and TRBJ2-7; no clear D gene. The germline CDR1 and CDR2 sequences are DFQATT and SNEGSKA (reference sequence). This CDR3 region has 14 residues. Trimming took 0 bases from V and 4 from J, leaving 13 bases between them. The CDR3 protein is CSAREFQRRYEQYF. DNA of the CDR3: TGCAGTGCTAGAGAATTCCAGCGAAGATACGAGCAGTACTTC.

The rearrangement joins TRBV7-9 to TRBJ1-1; the D gene is possibly TRBD1 (6 bases). CDR3 length equals 15 residues. V gave up 6 bases and J gave up 0 bases, with 14 bases separating them. Germline V lookup: CDR1 SEHNR, CDR2 FQNEAQ (reference sequence). CDR3: CASSFPGTLNTEAFF. The CDR3 DNA is TGTGCCAGCAGTTTCCCCGGGACATTGAACACTGAAGCTTTCTTT.

This clonotype has only one observation. The chain recombines TRBV27 with TRBJ2-5; 13 nucleotides agree with TRBD2. The better agreement between TRBJ2-7 and the DNA end casts doubt on the J call. Per germline, CDR1 MNHEY and CDR2 SMNVEV (reference sequence). This CDR3 region has 16 residues. The CDR3 sequence: CASSLAGLAGPYEQYF. Here the CDR3 DNA reads TGTGCCAGCAGTTTAGCGGGACTAGCGGGGCCCTACGAGCAGTACTTC.

Comment on this clonotype: This may arise from a read error, as a much more abundant clone is one base away. This chain connects TRBV25-1 to TRBJ2-3; D is perhaps TRBD1 (7 bases). The CDR3 sequence is 17 residues long. Germline V gene data show CDR1 as MGHDK and CDR2 as SYGVNS. CDR3 sequence (DNA): TGTACCAGCAGTGAGTCTCAGGGGGAGGTTGGCACAGATACGCAGTATTTT. It specifies CTSSESQGEVGTDTQYF.

The DNA for the CDR3 is TGTGCCACCAGCAGAGGGGGCCCGGACGGTTACGAGCAGTACTTC. It specifies CATSRGGPDGYEQYF. The rearrangement uses TRBV15 and TRBJ2-5; D is perhaps TRBD1 (5 bases). The J call may be in error: the DNA end matches TRBJ2-7 better. The CDR3 is 15 amino acids. Germline CDR1 and CDR2: LNHNV and YYDKDF (reference sequence).

The sample holds a few counts of this clonotype. The chain combines TRBV20-1 with TRBJ1-2; 7 bases fit TRBD1. The CDR3 covers 13 residues. The trim removed 3 bases at V and 8 bases at J, leaving 9 bases unmatched. Germline V gene lookup returns CDR1 DFQATT and CDR2 SNEGSKA (reference sequence). CDR3 amino acids: CSARRGQNDGYTF. The CDR3 DNA follows: TGCAGTGCTAGGAGGGGGCAGAATGACGGCTACACCTTC.

V usage is TRBV20-1 and J usage is TRBJ2-3; no firm D call. CDR1 and CDR2 from the germline V gene are DFQATT and SNEGSKA (reference sequence). The CDR3 runs 17 residues. V lost 4 bases to trimming and J lost 2 bases, with 22 bases between them. CDR3 in amino acids: CSANRIREGGNTDTQYF. As DNA, the CDR3 is TGCAGTGCTAATAGAATTAGGGAAGGCGGAAACACAGATACGCAGTATTTT.

This clonotype was detected many times. The chain couples TRBV10-3 to TRBJ1-2; weak D call: TRBD1 (5 bases). Between the trimmed V and J ends, which lost 3 bases and 8 bases, there was a span of 16 bases. Germline CDR1 and CDR2: ENHRY and SYGVKD. The CDR3 is 14 residues long. The CDR3 protein is CAISEGTPSRGYTF. For the CDR3, the DNA is TGTGCCATCAGTGAAGGGACTCCCAGTCGCGGCTACACCTTC.

This sequence joins TRBV19 and TRBJ2-1; D is ambiguous. Germline values: CDR1 LNHDA, CDR2 SQIVND (reference sequence). V was pared by 8 bases and J by 1 base, with 9 bases between. The CDR3 extends over 13 amino acids. DNA of the CDR3: TGTGCCAGTGCCCGTAGTTCCTACAATGAGCAGTTCTTC. Its protein is CASARSSYNEQFF.

The gene calls are TRBV13 and TRBJ1-2; D remains unclear. Germline lookup yields CDR1 PRHDT and CDR2 FYEKMQ (reference sequence). The CDR3 sequence is 14 residues long. V was clipped by 2 bases and J by 4 bases, with 11 bases between them. In nucleotides, the CDR3 is TGTGCCAGCAGCTTAAGATTAGCGCTCTATGGCTACACCTTC. This sequence encodes CASSLRLALYGYTF.

With respect to this clonotype: One end of the junction is discordant with germline, which a read error may explain. The CDR3 spells CAGSLFGYAGTDTQYF. The DNA of the CDR3 is TGTGCCGGCAGCTTATTTGGCTATGCGGGCACAGATACGCAGTATTTT. The chain joins TRBV7-2 to TRBJ2-3; no clear D. The CDR3 is 16 residues long. Germline V gene data show CDR1 as SGHTA and CDR2 as FQGNSA.

The chain has TRBV3-1 and TRBJ1-2; D call uncertain. The CDR3 sequence is 13 residues long. Germline CDR1 is LGHDT and CDR2 is YNNKEL (reference sequence). The V end was cut by 3 bases, the J end by 11 bases, with 16 bases between. The CDR3 sequence is CASSQTFTVLYTF. As DNA, the CDR3 is TGTGCCAGCAGCCAGACTTTCACAGTATTGTACACCTTC.

This chain uses TRBV5-1 with TRBJ2-5; 14 bases line up with TRBD2. V shed 2 bases, J shed 3 bases, and the junction held 3 bases outside the gene matches. The CDR3 consists of 16 residues. Germline V gene sequence: CDR1 SGHRS, CDR2 YFSETQ. The CDR3 DNA sequence: TGCGCCAGCAGCTTTAGGGGACTAGCGGGAGAAGAGACCCAGTACTTC. Amino acids: CASSFRGLAGEETQYF.

A word on this clonotype: A read error is possible here, since a much larger clone lies one base away. The gene calls are TRBV4-1 and TRBJ2-7; a weak D match, TRBD2 (6 bases). CDR1 MGHRA and CDR2 YSYEKL come from the germline V gene. The CDR3 spans 18 residues. CDR3 in DNA: TGCGCCGGCAGCCAAGGGGTTCTTTACGACACGGTCGGGAGTGAGCAGTACTTC. Translated: CAGSQGVLYDTVGSEQYF.

In this sample, this clonotype turned up many times. The CDR3 sequence is CSVADKAGGIQYF. As DNA, the CDR3 is TGCAGCGTTGCGGACAAGGCGGGGGGCATTCAGTACTTC. The chain has TRBV29-1 and TRBJ2-4, with 8 bases that match TRBD2. The CDR3 totals 13 residues. Germline V gene data show CDR1 as SQVTM and CDR2 as ANQGSEA. Trimming removed 4 bases from V and 9 bases from J; junction bases left unmatched: 8.

This clonotype rates as medium-sized (0.01 to 0.1%). CDR3 region: CATSDRVSGANVLTF. CDR3 DNA: TGTGCCACCAGCGACAGGGTCTCTGGGGCCAACGTCCTGACTTTC. This rearrangement joins TRBV15 to TRBJ2-6; 7 bases fit TRBD1. The CDR3 loop spans 15 amino acids. Trimming at V came to 5 bases and at J to 0 bases, leaving 1 base not matched to a gene. Germline V gives CDR1 LNHNV, CDR2 YYDKDF (reference sequence).

This clonotype was seen at least ten times. V usage is TRBV12-3 or TRBV12-4 and J usage is TRBJ2-5; TRBD2 agrees at 11 bases. V was pared by 4 bases and J by 1 base, with 2 bases of the junction left unmatched. This CDR3 has 15 amino acids. Here the CDR3 DNA reads TGTGCCAGCAGTTCGGGACTAGCGGTCCAAGAGACCCAGTACTTC. Protein: CASSSGLAVQETQYF.

As to this clonotype: Germline and junction disagree at one end, which may indicate a read error. The V call is TRBV12-3 or TRBV12-4, the J call TRBJ2-1; 8 bases are shared with TRBD1. The CDR3 covers 15 residues. CDR3 region: CARSPGQGIYRREFF. CDR3 nucleotide sequence: TGTGCCCGCAGCCCCGGACAGGGAATATACAGGAGGGAGTTCTTC.

This clonotype was found many times. The J gene is TRBJ2-1, the V gene TRBV20-1; D remains ambiguous. V lost 4 bases and J 2 bases, leaving 18 bases between the germline ends. This CDR3 spans 16 amino acids. The germline CDR1 and CDR2 sequences are DFQATT and SNEGSKA (reference sequence). As DNA, the CDR3 is TGCAGTGCTATAGAGTACAACGTACTTACCTACAATGAGCAGTTCTTC. Translating it yields CSAIEYNVLTYNEQFF.

This clonotype was seen many times. CDR3 sequence reads: CASSLNTGSGYTF. CDR3 nucleotides: TGCGCCAGCAGCTTGAATACAGGGTCTGGCTACACCTTC. The chain recombines TRBV5-1 with TRBJ1-2; D may be TRBD1 (6 bases). Germline V gene lookup returns CDR1 SGHRS and CDR2 YFSETQ. Trimming removed 1 base from V and 7 bases from J, with 11 bases in between. CDR3 size: 13 residues. Full variable domain (missing parts from reference TRBV5-1 and TRBJ1-2): KAGVTQTPRYLIKTRGQQVTLSCSPISGHRSVSWYQQTPGQGLQFLFEYFSETQRNKGNFPGRFSGRQFSNSRSEMNVSTLELGDSALYLCASSLNTGSGYTFGSGTRLTVV.

The rearrangement links TRBV29-1 to TRBJ2-2, with D possibly matching TRBD1 (6 bases). From germline, CDR1 is SQVTM and CDR2 ANQGSEA. The CDR3 consists of 15 residues. V was trimmed by 3 bases and J by 1 base, leaving 12 bases between them. In DNA, the CDR3 is TGCAGCGTTGAGGCCCCCAGGGGGAACACCGGGGAGCTGTTTTTT. Protein sequence: CSVEAPRGNTGELFF.